Given below is one T cell receptor beta chain in context. Antigen unknown. This record belongs to a study of post-analysis software for immune sequencing data. The wider study: Some patients lacked subtype; others had relapsing-remitting, secondary progressive or progressive-relapsing disease.

V gave up 8 bases and J gave up 6 bases, with 18 bases separating them. Germline CDR1 SGHTA, CDR2 FQGNSA. CDR3 length: 14 amino acids. Regarding the study as a whole: Analysis by F measure revealed that same-batch samples clustered strongly together. Compared against controls, patients with multiple sclerosis displayed significantly lower normalized Chao1 diversity. In patients, TRBV5-6, TRBV5-1 and TRBV20-1 belonged to roughly five TRBV segments found more frequently than in controls.

Libraries were made from TCR beta cDNA, and they carried unique molecular identifiers. TCRdb passed the PCR reads through MiXCR, listing each CDR3 protein once. The table lists some 690,000 distinct CDR3 sequences, roughly 30% of them singletons, with under 0.7% in the top ten. The chain joins TRBV7-2 to TRBJ2-3, with a weak D call TRBD1 (7 bases). This TCR derives from a girl between 5 and 17 years old with multiple sclerosis. Sequences were obtained from blood. The CDR3 nucleotides are TGTGCCAGCTTGCCAGACAGGGAGGACGATACGCAGTATTTT. Translated, it gives CASLPDREDDTQYF.